Following are 32 T cell receptor beta chains from one sample sequenced in a study of metastatic and nonmetastatic thyroid tumors. TCRdb re-analyzed the PCR reads through MiXCR. The sample shows about 45,000 clones, less than 4.5% of them seen only once. The entire patient cohort was treatment-naive prior to thyroid surgery. Input material: blood. These receptors were collected from a female donor with papillary thyroid cancer or a benign thyroid nodule (not recorded which). Some clones in this sample may be carry-over from other donors' samples.

Ten or more counts support this clone. The rearrangement uses TRBV11-3 and TRBJ2-1; the D is unclear. CDR1 is SGHNT, CDR2 YENEEA, per germline. CDR3 length: 13 residues. V lost 6 bases and J lost 3, with 9 bases in between. The CDR3 DNA sequence: TGTGCCAGCAGGCCCTTGAGCTACAATGAGCAGTTCTTC. It encodes CASRPLSYNEQFF.

This clone was found many times. A clone one base away is much larger, so this may be a read error. This chain connects TRBV5-1 to TRBJ2-7, with D tentatively TRBD1 or TRBD2 (6 bases each). This CDR3 comprises 15 residues. Germline loops: CDR1 SGHRS, CDR2 YFSETQ. V lost 4 bases to trimming and J lost 6 bases, with 20 bases between them. This chain's CDR3 is CASSADGGLGCEQYF. CDR3 bases: TGCGCCAGCAGCGCGGACGGGGGCCTGGGGTGCGAGCAGTACTTC.

This clone has at least ten counts. The J gene is TRBJ2-1, the V gene TRBV6-4, with 10 bases aligning to TRBD2. The CDR3 spans 17 residues. V trimming: 0 bases; J trimming: 0 bases; junction bases outside the gene matches: 2. Per germline, CDR1 MRHNA and CDR2 SNTAGT. The CDR3 protein is CASSDSSSGSSYNEQFF. CDR3 sequence (DNA): TGTGCCAGCAGTGACTCCTCTAGCGGGAGCTCCTACAATGAGCAGTTCTTC.

This clone has ten or more counts. One end of the junction does not line up with germline, which may come from a read error. The genes are TRBV6-2 or TRBV6-3 and TRBJ2-3, with 10 positions matching TRBD2. Germline CDR1 and CDR2: MNHEY and SVGEGT. This CDR3 contains 16 residues. CDR3 nucleotides: TGTGCCAGCAGAGAACTAGCGGGGCTGAGCACAGATACGCAGTGTTTT. It specifies CASRELAGLSTDTQCF.

This clone was counted at least ten times. This chain joins TRBV27 and TRBJ1-4; 7 nucleotides agree with TRBD1. The CDR3 spans 17 residues. Germline loops: CDR1 MNHEY, CDR2 SMNVEV (reference sequence). J was trimmed by 0 bases and V by 7 bases; bases with no gene match: 11. CDR3 sequence reads: CASKIEDRRSTNEKLFF. The CDR3 region has the DNA TGTGCCAGCAAGATAGAGGACAGGAGATCAACTAATGAAAAACTGTTTTTT.

This clone was seen ten or more times. This sequence joins TRBV18 and TRBJ1-2, with 7 bases identical to TRBD1. V shed 5 bases and J 3 bases; nucleotides not matched to a gene: 9. CDR3 length: 15 amino acids. Germline V gives CDR1 KGHSH, CDR2 LQKENI. The CDR3 nucleotides read TGTGCCAGCTCAACCTACAGGGGAGCGGACTATGGCTACACCTTC. It codes for CASSTYRGADYGYTF.

CDR3 in DNA: TGCGCCAGCAGTGACAGACAGCGTTCCACAGATACGCAGTATTTT. This encodes CASSDRQRSTDTQYF. This sequence joins TRBV10-2 and TRBJ2-3; tentative D call: TRBD1 (5 bases). Per germline, CDR1 WSHSY and CDR2 SAAADI. Trimming removed 3 bases at V and 2 bases at J, with 12 bases between. This CDR3 is built from 15 residues.

This clone was found many times. V is TRBV12-3 or TRBV12-4 and J is TRBJ1-1, with TRBD1 identical over 7 bases. The trim removed 2 bases at V and 9 bases at J, leaving 3 bases unmatched. CDR3 length: 12 amino acids. The CDR3 sequence is CASSLRGQKAFF. The DNA for the CDR3 is TGTGCCAGCAGTTTAAGGGGACAGAAAGCTTTCTTT.

The V and J genes are TRBV12-5 and TRBJ2-7; 10 bases agree with TRBD1. The CDR3 spans 14 residues. With V trimmed by 10 bases and J by 3 bases, 9 bases remained unmatched. Germline V gene data show CDR1 as LGHNT and CDR2 as FRNRAP. The CDR3 loop reads CATSRTGGNYEQYF. The CDR3 region has the DNA TGTGCTACCTCAAGGACAGGGGGGAACTACGAGCAGTACTTC.

This clone was observed at least ten times. The chain employs TRBV19 and TRBJ1-5, with 10 bases that match TRBD1. V shed 4 bases, J shed 10 bases, and the junction held 7 bases outside the gene matches. CDR3 size: 14 residues. Looked up from germline, CDR1 is LNHDA and CDR2 is SQIVND (reference sequence). This chain's CDR3 is CASSTGTGVGPQHF. DNA for the CDR3: TGTGCCAGTAGTACCGGGACAGGGGTGGGTCCCCAGCATTTT.

In its sample, this clone was seen many times. The chain links TRBV11-2 to TRBJ2-5; TRBD1 matches at 8 bases. The CDR3 covers 16 residues. Losses at the gene ends were 5 bases for V and 3 bases for J; bases not matched to a gene: 11. Looked up from germline, CDR1 is SGHAT and CDR2 is FQNNGV. The CDR3 DNA sequence: TGTGCCAGCAGCCCCACCCCTGGACAGGGAGAAGAGACCCAGTACTTC. It specifies CASSPTPGQGEETQYF.

In its sample, this clone was seen many times. The chain couples TRBV5-1 to TRBJ2-1; D may be TRBD2 (6 bases). V was trimmed by 1 base and J by 8 bases, leaving 13 bases between them. The germline V gene has CDR1 SGHRS and CDR2 YFSETQ. The CDR3 covers 14 residues. CDR3 coding DNA: TGCGCCAGCAGCTTGTTGGTAGCGGAGCATGAGCAGTTCTTC. It is translated as CASSLLVAEHEQFF.

The table lists this clone with a few counts. One base away lies a much larger clone, so this may be a sequencing read error. Additional DNA sequences in this sample encode the identical CDR3. CDR3 protein: CAGSYSRGLGTEAFF. CDR3 coding DNA: TGTGCCGGCAGTTACTCCAGGGGGCTCGGTACTGAAGCTTTCTTT. The chain links TRBV6-5 to TRBJ1-1; 8 bases match TRBD1. Germline-derived CDR1 and CDR2 are MNHEY and SVGAGI. This CDR3 is built from 15 residues.

This clone has at least ten counts. The J gene is TRBJ2-1, the V gene TRBV4-2; D not resolved. Germline CDR1 and CDR2: LGHNA and YNFKEQ. CDR3 length: 15 amino acids. The germline V and J ends were trimmed by 1 base and 0 bases, with 7 bases remaining between them. This chain's CDR3 is CASSQGFRSYNEQFF. As DNA, the CDR3 is TGTGCCAGCAGCCAAGGCTTTCGCTCCTACAATGAGCAGTTCTTC.

This clone was seen at least ten times. The chain has TRBV7-8 and TRBJ2-5, with 11 nucleotides matching TRBD1. This CDR3 comprises 16 residues. The germline CDR1 and CDR2 sequences are SGHVS and FQNEAQ. The V gene end was trimmed by 4 bases and the J gene end by 2 bases; junction bases not matched to a gene: 6. The CDR3: CASSSRTGGWQETQYF. The DNA for the CDR3 is TGTGCCAGCAGCTCACGGACAGGGGGCTGGCAAGAGACCCAGTACTTC.

This clone has a count of ten or more. The CDR3 loop is CAWSFYRQETQYF. The CDR3, as DNA: TGTGCCTGGAGTTTCTACAGGCAAGAGACCCAGTACTTC. The genes are TRBV30 and TRBJ2-5, with D tentatively TRBD1 (5 bases). Per the germline V gene, CDR1 is GTSNPN and CDR2 is SVGIG (reference sequence). This CDR3 is 13 amino acids long. V dropped 2 bases and J dropped 2 bases, with 9 bases sitting between them.

This clone was detected many times. J is TRBJ2-5 and V is TRBV3-1; 9 nucleotides match TRBD1. Per germline, CDR1 LGHDT and CDR2 YNNKEL (reference sequence). The CDR3 is 13 residues long. Germline trimming cut 7 bases from V and 5 bases from J; bases unmatched to any gene: 5. CDR3 nucleotides: TGTGCCAGCAAATGGACAGGGGAGGAGACCCAGTACTTC. It yields the protein CASKWTGEETQYF.

This clone was detected only a few times. The chain links TRBV10-2 to TRBJ2-7; D possibly corresponds to TRBD2 (6 bases). V was shortened by 6 bases and J by 3 bases, with 18 bases between the two germline ends. The CDR3 runs to 15 residues. Germline V gene data show CDR1 as WSHSY and CDR2 as SAAADI. CDR3 amino acids: CASREGWAVHYEQYF. CDR3 DNA: TGCGCCAGCAGGGAGGGCTGGGCGGTTCACTACGAGCAGTACTTC.

This clone has a count of ten or more. This rearrangement joins TRBV2 to TRBJ2-7; D possibly corresponds to TRBD1 (5 bases). Germline CDR1 is SNHLY and CDR2 is FYNNEI. CDR3 length: 14 residues. V was trimmed by 4 bases and J by 2 bases, leaving 12 bases between them. In DNA, the CDR3 is TGTGCCAGCAGTGGGGGTGGGGCGGCCTACGAGCAGTACTTC. Protein sequence: CASSGGGAAYEQYF.

With regard to this clone: A much larger clone lies a single base off, so this may be a read error. The chain's CDR3 is CSFEGSGMGVDTQYF. The CDR3 DNA reads TGCAGCTTTGAAGGGTCAGGGATGGGGGTAGATACGCAGTATTTT. This chain connects TRBV29-1 to TRBJ2-3, with D possibly called TRBD1 or TRBD2 (5 bases each). The CDR3 runs 15 residues. Per the germline V gene, CDR1 is SQVTM and CDR2 is ANQGSEA.

This clone came up many times. The chain is built from TRBV6-2 or TRBV6-3 and TRBJ2-5; D gene uncertain. Looked up from germline, CDR1 is MNHEY and CDR2 is SVGEGT. V was clipped by 0 bases and J by 4 bases, with 18 bases between them. The CDR3 totals 17 residues. Here the CDR3 DNA reads TGTGCCAGCAGTTACTCGACATTAAAGGGATGGGCAGAGACCCAGTACTTC. Its translation: CASSYSTLKGWAETQYF.

As regards this clone: A single base separates this from a much larger clone, so it may be a read error. The chain joins TRBV7-9 to TRBJ2-5; no clear D gene. In germline, CDR1 is SEHNR, CDR2 FQNEAQ (reference sequence). There are 11 residues in the CDR3. The CDR3 DNA is TGTGCCAGCAGCCAACAAGATACCCAGTACTTC. Amino acid sequence: CASSQQDTQYF. Complete variable domain (other parts from reference TRBV7-9 and TRBJ2-5): DTGVSQNPRHKITKRGQNVTFRCDPISEHNRLYWYRQTLGQGPEFLTYFQNEAQLEKSRLLSDRFSAERPKGSFSTLEIQRTEQGDSAMYLCASSQQDTQYFGPGTRLLVL.

About this clone itself: The junction shows a germline mismatch at one end, possibly a read error. V usage is TRBV6-1 and J usage is TRBJ2-7; 7 bases are shared with TRBD1. CDR3 size: 14 residues. CDR1 and CDR2 (germline): MNHNS, SASEGT. The CDR3 coding sequence is TGTGCCAGCGGTGAGAGGACAGGTACCTACGAGCAGTACTTC. Its translation is CASGERTGTYEQYF.

In regard to this clone: A much larger clonotype is one base distant, so this may be a read error. V and J are TRBV5-4 and TRBJ2-5, with D tentatively TRBD1 or TRBD2 (5 bases each). The CDR3 loop spans 12 amino acids. The germline V gene encodes CDR1 SGHNT and CDR2 YYREEE (reference sequence). CDR3 bases: TGTGCCAGCTATAGGGACCAAGAGACCCATTACTTC. Translation: CASYRDQETHYF.

This clone appeared many times. The V and J genes are TRBV9 and TRBJ2-7, with D perhaps matching TRBD2 (6 bases). The CDR3 has 15 residues. V dropped 1 base and J dropped 3 bases, with 14 bases sitting between them. Germline V gene lookup returns CDR1 SGDLS and CDR2 YYNGEE. CDR3: CASSVTLGGSYEQYF. The CDR3 coding sequence is TGTGCCAGCAGCGTAACATTGGGGGGTAGCTACGAGCAGTACTTC.

This clone appeared a few times. This rearrangement joins TRBV30 to TRBJ2-5; D unclear. V gave up 1 base and J gave up 2 bases, with 14 bases separating them. The germline CDR1 and CDR2 sequences are GTSNPN and SVGIG (reference sequence). The CDR3 has 15 residues. The CDR3: CAWSGIQGFQETQYF. The DNA of the CDR3 is TGTGCCTGGAGTGGCATACAAGGGTTTCAAGAGACCCAGTACTTC.

This clone has at least ten counts. The genes are TRBV4-1 and TRBJ2-7; D gene ambiguous. Trimming shortened V by 3 bases and J by 3 bases, and 15 bases separated the two germline ends. The CDR3 is made up of 15 amino acids. CDR1 MGHRA and CDR2 YSYEKL come from the germline V gene. Written as DNA, the CDR3 is TGCGCCAGCAGCCACGGCTGGTTGGGTGGCTACGAGCAGTACTTC. This gives the protein CASSHGWLGGYEQYF.

This clone was counted ten times or more. The gene calls are TRBV6-1 and TRBJ2-4, with D unclear. This CDR3 spans 15 amino acids. CDR1 is MNHNS and CDR2 is SASEGT in the germline V gene. V was trimmed by 1 base and J by 0 bases, leaving 7 bases between them. The CDR3 DNA reads TGTGCCAGCAGTGAAGTTTGGACAGCCAAAAACATTCAGTACTTC. The encoded protein is CASSEVWTAKNIQYF.

In regard to this clone: This could be a read error, since a much larger clone is one nucleotide away. Other DNA sequences from this sample encode an identical CDR3 as well. This chain links TRBV24-1 with TRBJ1-1, with 10 bases matching TRBD1. The CDR3 sequence is 19 residues long. V lost 3 bases, J lost 5 bases, and 17 bases stayed unmatched. CDR1 and CDR2 from the germline V gene are KGHDR and SFDVKD. CDR3 DNA sequence: TGTGCCACCAGTGATAAGGGGTCATGGGACAGGGGACGGGATACTGAAGCTTTCTTT. Its translation is CATSDKGSWDRGRDTEAFF.

This clone was detected many times. The chain employs TRBV5-8 and TRBJ2-1; 7 bases map to TRBD2. The germline gives CDR1 SGHTS, CDR2 YDEGEE. V shed 2 bases, J shed 2 bases, and the junction held 1 base outside the gene matches. The CDR3 is made up of 14 amino acids. This chain's CDR3 is CASSFTSAYNEQFF. The CDR3 DNA sequence: TGTGCCAGCAGCTTTACTAGCGCCTACAATGAGCAGTTCTTC.

There are many counts of this clone. The chain employs TRBV30 and TRBJ1-2, with 9 bases that match TRBD1. Germline loops: CDR1 GTSNPN, CDR2 SVGIG (reference sequence). The CDR3 consists of 14 residues. The V gene end was trimmed by 5 bases and the J gene end by 4 bases; junction bases not matched to a gene: 8. The CDR3 DNA reads TGTGCCTGGGGGGATGGACAGGGGATCTATGGCTACACCTTC. This sequence encodes CAWGDGQGIYGYTF. Full variable domain (missing parts from reference TRBV30 and TRBJ1-2): SQTIHQWPATLVQPVGSPLSLECTVEGTSNPNLYWYRQAAGRGLQLLFYSVGIGQISSEVPQNLSASRPQDRQFILSSKKLLLSDSGFYLCAWGDGQGIYGYTFGSGTRLTVV.

The table lists this clone with many counts. The CDR3 sequence is CASSPYTTTDTQYF. DNA for the CDR3: TGTGCCAGCTCACCTTATACTACGACAGATACGCAGTATTTT. V and J are TRBV18 and TRBJ2-3; D is ambiguous. Trimming pared 3 bases from V and 3 bases from J, leaving 10 bases between. The germline V gene has CDR1 KGHSH and CDR2 LQKENI. The CDR3 totals 14 residues.